The 30 T cell receptor beta chains given below trace back to one sample, sequenced in a study of breast tumors, draining lymph nodes, adjacent tissues. Axillary draining lymph nodes of breast cancer patients supplied the node samples. TCRdb independently ran MiXCR on the multiplex PCR reads; one entry per CDR3 protein. The sample lists about 140,000 distinct CDR3 sequences; 30% to 35% were seen once. Sequencing input: axillary lymph node tissue. Receptors originate from a female donor with breast cancer. Some clones in this sample may be carry-over from other donors' samples.

This clonotype was picked up many times. This chain connects TRBV6-2 or TRBV6-3 to TRBJ2-7; D is unresolved. Trimming shortened V by 5 bases and J by 4 bases, and 18 bases separated the two germline ends. CDR3 length equals 15 residues. The germline CDR1 and CDR2 sequences are MNHEY and SVGEGT. The CDR3 DNA reads as TGTGCCAGCAGTCCCCCCGCGACGGCATATTACGAGCAGTACGTC. Encoded protein: CASSPPATAYYEQYV.

V and J are TRBV27 and TRBJ1-5; D gene unclear. The CDR3 is 13 amino acids. The germline V gene has CDR1 MNHEY and CDR2 SMNVEV (reference sequence). Trimming shortened V by 3 bases and J by 6 bases, and 9 bases separated the two germline ends. The CDR3 DNA is TGTGCCAGCAGTTTTTTGGGAAGTCAGCCCCAGCATTTT. This codes for CASSFLGSQPQHF.

On this clonotype: The junction departs from germline at one end; a sequencing error may be responsible. The chain links TRBV7-6 to TRBJ1-3; D call uncertain. The CDR3 sequence is 16 residues long. The V gene's germline CDR1 is SGHVS and CDR2 FNYEAQ. CDR3 in amino acids: CASSPNIDSSGNTLYF. The CDR3 DNA is TGTGCCAGCAGCCCGAATATTGACTCCTCTGGAAACACCCTATATTTT. The full variable domain, with the rest looked up from reference TRBV7-6 and TRBJ1-3, is GAGVSQSPRYKVTKRGQDVALRCDPISGHVSLYWYRQALGQGPEFLTYFNYEAQQDKSGLPNDRFSAERPEGSISTLTIQRTEQRDSAMYRCASSPNIDSSGNTLYFGEGSWLTVV.

This clonotype was found a few times. V is TRBV5-4 and J is TRBJ2-3; 12 bases match TRBD2. Germline CDR1 SGHNT, CDR2 YYREEE (reference sequence). The length of the CDR3 is 16 residues. V lost 4 bases and J lost 8; bases outside the gene matches: 11. As DNA, the CDR3 is TGTGCCAGCAGCAGGGGGCTAGCGGGGGGGGGTAGTACGCAGTATTTT. It is translated as CASSRGLAGGGSTQYF.

The table lists this clonotype with many counts. The chain carries TRBV6-6 and TRBJ1-2, with a possible D match to TRBD1 (5 bases). The CDR3 is 14 residues long. Germline V CDR1 and CDR2: MNHNY, SVGAGI (reference sequence). V lost 5 bases to trimming and J lost 6 bases, with 16 bases between them. DNA of the CDR3: TGTGCCAGCAGTGAGGCAGGGCGTAGGGATGGCTACACCTTC. This gives the protein CASSEAGRRDGYTF.

This clonotype was observed many times. The chain recombines TRBV18 with TRBJ1-5, with TRBD1 as a possible D gene (6 bases). The ends were cut back, 6 bases at V and 4 bases at J, with 13 bases in the middle. Germline CDR1 and CDR2: KGHSH and LQKENI. This CDR3 region has 14 residues. Written as DNA, the CDR3 is TGTGCCAGCTCCCAACAGGGAGTTAATCAGCCCCAGCATTTT. Amino acid sequence: CASSQQGVNQPQHF. Drawing the rest from reference TRBV18 and TRBJ1-5, the complete variable domain is NAGVMQNPRHLVRRRGQEARLRCSPMKGHSHVYWYRQLPEEGLKFMVYLQKENIIDESGMPKERFSAEFPKEGPSILRIQQVVRGDSAAYFCASSQQGVNQPQHFGDGTRLSIL.

In this sample, this clonotype turned up many times. The rearrangement links TRBV3-1 to TRBJ2-3; D remains unclear. The germline V gene has CDR1 LGHDT and CDR2 YNNKEL (reference sequence). V dropped 0 bases and J dropped 6 bases, with 10 bases sitting between them. The CDR3 runs 14 residues. Here the CDR3 reads CASSQEVATDTQYF. The CDR3 DNA follows: TGTGCCAGCAGCCAAGAAGTAGCTACGGATACGCAGTATTTT.

This clonotype was counted at least ten times. This chain joins TRBV19 and TRBJ2-2; the D gene is possibly TRBD1 (6 bases). V lost 5 bases and J lost 7, with 17 bases in between. This CDR3 is 15 amino acids long. Germline CDR1 LNHDA, CDR2 SQIVND (reference sequence). For the CDR3, the DNA is TGTGCCAGTAGTCCAATAGGTGGACAGTTCGGGGAGCTGTTTTTT. This translates into CASSPIGGQFGELFF.

This clonotype was counted many times. Just one base apart from a much larger clone, this may be a read error. This chain links TRBV7-3 with TRBJ2-5; 11 nucleotides match TRBD1. The CDR3 consists of 15 residues. Per germline, CDR1 SGHTA and CDR2 FQGTGA. CDR3 DNA sequence: TGTGCCAGCAGCGCGACCGGGACAGGGGGAGAGACCCAGCACTTC. The encoded protein is CASSATGTGGETQHF. The complete variable domain, with remaining parts taken from reference TRBV7-3 and TRBJ2-5, reads GAGVSQTPSNKVTEKGKYVELRCDPISGHTALYWYRQSLGQGPEFLIYFQGTGAADDSGLPNDRFFAVRPEGSVSTLKIQRTERGDSAVYLCASSATGTGGETQHFGPGTRLLVL.

This chain uses TRBV5-6 with TRBJ1-1, with 8 positions matching TRBD1. Germline loops: CDR1 SGHDT, CDR2 YYEEEE. The V gene end was trimmed by 3 bases and the J gene end by 1 base; junction bases not matched to a gene: 8. The CDR3 consists of 16 residues. The CDR3 sequence is CASSWTLTGENTEAFF. For the CDR3, the DNA is TGTGCCAGCAGCTGGACCTTGACAGGGGAGAACACTGAAGCTTTCTTT.

This clonotype was counted only a few times. Being one base from a much bigger clone, this may be a read error. The conserved phenylalanine or tryptophan normally closing the CDR3 is absent here, so this likely arose from a read error. The gene calls are TRBV27 and TRBJ1-6; 7 bases fit TRBD1. Germline V gene data show CDR1 as MNHEY and CDR2 as SMNVEV (reference sequence). V lost 4 bases to trimming and J lost 7 bases; unmatched junction nucleotides: 1. The CDR3 covers 13 residues. DNA of the CDR3: TGTGCCAGCAGTTGGACAGGAAATTCACCCCTCCACTCT. Residues: CASSWTGNSPLHS.

This clonotype was seen a handful of times. With a much larger clone just one base away, this may be a read error. The rearrangement joins TRBV20-1 to TRBJ1-4; D might be TRBD1 (5 bases). CDR3 size: 13 residues. From germline, CDR1 is DFQATT and CDR2 SNEGSKA (reference sequence). CDR3 DNA: TGCAGTGCTAGGGGGGGACCTAATGAAACACTGTTTTTT. Translating gives CSARGGPNETLFF.

This clonotype was seen at least ten times. The chain combines TRBV18 with TRBJ2-7; the D call may be TRBD1 or TRBD2 (5 bases each). Per germline, CDR1 KGHSH and CDR2 LQKENI. Trimming took 2 bases from V and 3 from J, leaving 14 bases between them. The CDR3 is 15 amino acids. Here the CDR3 reads CASSPGTPSSYEQYF. In DNA form, the CDR3 reads TGTGCCAGCTCACCAGGGACCCCCTCAAGCTACGAGCAGTACTTC.

About this clonotype itself: Possible read error: a much larger clone is one base away. V usage is TRBV6-2 or TRBV6-3 and J usage is TRBJ1-2; TRBD1 is a possible D gene (5 bases). Trimming took off 4 bases at V and 7 bases at J, with 16 bases between the two ends. Germline V gene lookup returns CDR1 MNHEY and CDR2 SVGEGT. The CDR3 contains 14 residues. The CDR3 protein is CASSSSQGRSGYTF. CDR3 bases: TGTGCCAGCAGTTCCTCGCAGGGCCGCAGTGGCTACACCTTC.

At least ten counts were recorded for this clonotype. At one of its ends the junction is not consistent with the germline gene, which may arise from a read error. CDR3 DNA sequence: TGTGCCAGCAGTCACTCGGGTTGGGGGACGGCCTACGAGCAGTACTTC. This sequence encodes CASSHSGWGTAYEQYF. The chain employs TRBV6-5 and TRBJ2-7, with D tentatively TRBD1 or TRBD2 (5 bases each). The CDR3 extends over 16 amino acids. Germline V CDR1 and CDR2: MNHEY, SVGAGI.

The table lists this clonotype with many counts. This likely comes from a read error, as the CDR3 has no conserved phenylalanine or tryptophan at its end. No DNA is shown, since the ends of the CDR3 on it are uncertain; the CDR3 is the one TCRdb lists. This chain joins TRBV6-1 and TRBJ1-2; whether TRBD1, the table's D call, matches the DNA was not checked. The CDR3 contains 14 residues when both ends are counted. Germline V gene data show CDR1 as MNHNS and CDR2 as SASEGT. The CDR3 loop is CASSDSRDRGRPGV.

About this clonotype itself: A much larger clone differs by one base, so this may be a read error. The chain links TRBV12-1 to TRBJ2-1; TRBD2, the table's D call, was not compared with the DNA. TRBV12-1 is designated a pseudogene. CDR3 length: 14 amino acids. DNA of the CDR3: TGTGCCAGCAGCTACGGGACTATCTACAATGGGCAGTTCTTC. Residues: CASSYGTIYNGQFF.

This clonotype was picked up a small number of times. One base away lies a much larger clone, so this may be a sequencing read error. The chain links TRBV6-5 to TRBJ2-7; D is perhaps TRBD1 (6 bases). Germline V gene lookup returns CDR1 MNHEY and CDR2 SVGAGI. Trimming took off 5 bases at V and 2 bases at J, with 19 bases between the two ends. The CDR3 sequence is 16 residues long. The CDR3 DNA reads as TGTGCCAGCAGTCACAGTGTCCCACCAGGGGCCTACGAGCAGTACGTC. It yields the protein CASSHSVPPGAYEQYV.

The chain employs TRBV12-5 and TRBJ2-5, with TRBD1 as a possible D gene (5 bases). Trimming removed 2 bases from V and 5 bases from J, with 15 bases in between. In germline, CDR1 is LGHNT, CDR2 FRNRAP. The CDR3 is made up of 15 amino acids. For the CDR3, the DNA is TGTGCTAGTGGTTTGAAGTCAGGGTTTGCGGAGACCCAGTACTTC. It encodes CASGLKSGFAETQYF.

The genes are TRBV28 and TRBJ1-4, with unresolved D. The CDR3 has 10 amino acids. The germline gives CDR1 MDHEN, CDR2 SYDVKM. V lost 7 bases, J lost 8 bases, and 5 bases lay in between. CDR3 region: CASIGEKLFF. In nucleotides, the CDR3 is TGTGCCAGCATTGGGGAAAAACTGTTTTTT.

This clonotype was detected many times. The CDR3 bases are TGTGCCAGCAGCAGAAAGGGGGGACAAGTGATGGCAGATACGCAGTATTTT. Translation gives CASSRKGGQVMADTQYF. The V call is TRBV11-2, the J call TRBJ2-3, with D tentatively TRBD1 or TRBD2 (6 bases each). The CDR3 covers 17 residues. V was pared by 5 bases and J by 4 bases, with 22 bases between. Germline lookup yields CDR1 SGHAT and CDR2 FQNNGV. The variable domain in full, completed from reference TRBV11-2 and TRBJ2-3, reads EAGVAQSPRYKIIEKRQSVAFWCNPISGHATLYWYQQILGQGPKLLIQFQNNGVVDDSQLPKDRFSAERLKGVDSTLKIQPAKLEDSAVYLCASSRKGGQVMADTQYFGPGTRLTVL.

With regard to this clonotype: A read error may explain this, as a much larger clone is one base away. The CDR3 DNA is TGTGCCAGCAGTTTATTCGGGGCGACACCTAGCTCCCACGAGCAGTACTTC. Its protein is CASSLFGATPSSHEQYF. The chain recombines TRBV27 with TRBJ2-7; D may be TRBD1 or TRBD2 (5 bases each). CDR1 and CDR2 from the germline V gene are MNHEY and SMNVEV (reference sequence). This CDR3 has 17 residues.

This rearrangement joins TRBV5-1 to TRBJ2-1, with D perhaps TRBD1 (6 bases). The ends were cut back, 0 bases at V and 5 bases at J, with 15 bases in the middle. Germline assignment: CDR1 SGHRS and CDR2 YFSETQ. The CDR3 has 16 amino acids. CDR3 loop: CASSLVASGGHNEQFF. Here the CDR3 DNA reads TGCGCCAGCAGCTTGGTGGCTAGTGGGGGCCACAATGAGCAGTTCTTC.

This clonotype was detected only once. This chain connects TRBV7-3 to TRBJ1-2, with unresolved D. The CDR3 is 13 residues long. The V and J ends lost 2 bases and 1 base respectively, with 5 bases between them. Per germline, CDR1 SGHTA and CDR2 FQGTGA. The chain's CDR3 is CASSLDHNYGYTF. For the CDR3, the DNA is TGTGCCAGCAGCTTAGACCATAACTATGGCTACACCTTC.

This clonotype was found a few times. The chain has TRBV7-6 and TRBJ1-1; TRBD1 might be the D (6 bases). The V end was cut by 1 base, the J end by 1 base, with 13 bases between. This CDR3 contains 16 residues. Looked up from germline, CDR1 is SGHVS and CDR2 is FNYEAQ. The chain's CDR3 is CASSLGGPGQNTEAFF. CDR3 DNA sequence: TGTGCCAGCAGCTTAGGGGGGCCGGGACAGAACACTGAAGCTTTCTTT.

This clonotype was seen more than once but under ten times. This chain joins TRBV28 and TRBJ1-5, with 9 bases aligning to TRBD1. Germline lookup yields CDR1 MDHEN and CDR2 SYDVKM. The J segment lost 6 bases and the V segment lost 5 bases, leaving 8 bases of the junction unmatched. CDR3 length equals 15 residues. CDR3 DNA sequence: TGTGCCAGCAGTCCCATTGGACAGGGGAGTCAGCCCCAGCATTTT. This encodes CASSPIGQGSQPQHF.

This clonotype was seen at least ten times. The chain combines TRBV6-5 with TRBJ1-6; TRBD1 matches 8 bases. Germline CDR1 MNHEY, CDR2 SVGAGI. The length of the CDR3 is 18 residues. The ends lost 2 bases at V and 0 bases at J; junction bases unmatched: 6. The CDR3 DNA reads as TGTGCCAGCAGTTACGGACAGGGAATTAGCTCCTATAATTCACCCCTCCACTTT. As protein: CASSYGQGISSYNSPLHF.

This clonotype was counted only a few times. V is TRBV5-5 and J is TRBJ2-2, with 16 bases identical to TRBD2. V shed 3 bases, J shed 4 bases, and the junction held 9 bases outside the gene matches. This CDR3 comprises 19 residues. Germline V lookup: CDR1 SGHKS, CDR2 YYEKEE (reference sequence). The CDR3 protein is CASSSPGLAGGPVTGELFF. CDR3 nucleotides: TGTGCCAGCAGCTCCCCGGGACTAGCGGGGGGGCCAGTCACCGGGGAGCTGTTTTTT.

The chain recombines TRBV9 with TRBJ1-1, with TRBD1 identical over 10 bases. The CDR3 extends over 18 amino acids. V was pared by 0 bases and J by 5 bases, with 13 bases of the junction left unmatched. The germline CDR1 and CDR2 sequences are SGDLS and YYNGEE. CDR3 in amino acids: CASSVVVGTGVDGTEAFF. The CDR3 DNA reads as TGTGCCAGCAGCGTAGTAGTTGGGACAGGGGTGGACGGGACTGAAGCTTTCTTT.

The gene calls are TRBV5-6 and TRBJ1-1; D uncertain. V dropped 4 bases and J dropped 5 bases, with 15 bases sitting between them. The CDR3 spans 14 residues. Germline assignment: CDR1 SGHDT and CDR2 YYEEEE. DNA for the CDR3: TGTGCCAGCAGCCTTCTTCTGGGCCGGACTGAAGCTTTCTTT. Translating it yields CASSLLLGRTEAFF.